The entry that follows covers one T cell receptor (beta chain) sequence. This same CDR3 is encoded by further DNA sequences in the sample. V was clipped by 1 base and J by 3 bases, with 11 bases between them. CDR3 length: 14 amino acids. CDR1 SGHRS and CDR2 YFSETQ come from the germline V gene. The sample comes from a study of shared clonotypes between healthy human individuals. Here immunoSEQ multiplex PCR was the method, and the copy in TCRdb shows in-frame clones only, minus some. This repertoire shows about 680,000 clones, approximately 74% found once; its top ten account for 1.5% to 2%. The sequence derives from a woman aged 25-40 years in good health. This sequence joins TRBV5-1 and TRBJ2-7, with D possibly TRBD2 on 5 matching bases. The sample consisted of memory CD4+ T cells sorted from blood. Sample subset: CD45RA-negative fraction. The CDR3 coding sequence is TGCGCCAGCAGCTTGTCCGGGGAAGGCTACGAGCAGTACTTC. Protein sequence: CASSLSGEGYEQYF.